Listed here are 32 T cell receptor beta chains from one sample, sequenced in a study of T cell responses to AZD1222 COVID-19 vaccine. Clones were sequenced by immunoSEQ multiplex PCR, and TCRdb holds only the in-frame ones, with some missing. Of 40,000 to 45,000 clones detected, 83% appear once; the ten largest clones hold under 65%. Sequenced here: peripheral blood, sampled on day 0 of AZD1222 vaccination. Receptors originate from an adult in good health.

V usage is TRBV5-1 and J usage is TRBJ2-1, with 11 bases lining up with TRBD2. The CDR3 has 17 amino acids. Looked up from germline, CDR1 is SGHRS and CDR2 is YFSETQ. J was trimmed by 8 bases and V by 4 bases; bases with no gene match: 14. CDR3 sequence (DNA): TGCGCCAGCAGCCCCGCCACTAGCGGGAGAGCGGAAGATGAGCAGTTCTTC. Residues: CASSPATSGRAEDEQFF.

The rearrangement links TRBV5-1 to TRBJ1-2, with D possibly TRBD1 on 5 matching bases. This CDR3 has 14 amino acids. V lost 4 bases, J lost 2 bases, and 12 bases lay in between. Germline V gene lookup returns CDR1 SGHRS and CDR2 YFSETQ. The chain's CDR3 is CASSPGPNNYGYTF. The DNA of the CDR3 is TGCGCCAGCAGCCCGGGACCGAACAACTATGGCTACACCTTC.

The chain joins TRBV30 to TRBJ1-2; D gene unclear. The V gene lost 1 base and the J gene lost 3 bases, with 3 bases spanning the gap. In germline, CDR1 is GTSNPN, CDR2 SVGIG (reference sequence). The CDR3 has 11 amino acids. The CDR3 sequence: CAWSEDYGYTF. The CDR3 nucleotides are TGTGCCTGGAGTGAGGACTATGGCTACACCTTC. Full variable domain (remainder filled in from reference TRBV30 and TRBJ1-2): SQTIHQWPATLVQPVGSPLSLECTVEGTSNPNLYWYRQAAGRGLQLLFYSVGIGQISSEVPQNLSASRPQDRQFILSSKKLLLSDSGFYLCAWSEDYGYTFGSGTRLTVV.

The V and J genes are TRBV4-1 and TRBJ2-2, with 8 bases that match TRBD2. The CDR3 runs to 15 residues. J lost 5 bases, V lost 2 bases, and 4 bases had no gene match. Germline V gives CDR1 MGHRA, CDR2 YSYEKL. CDR3 residues: CASSQPGRGTGELFF. CDR3 coding DNA: TGCGCCAGCAGCCAACCCGGGAGGGGAACCGGGGAGCTGTTTTTT.

The V gene is TRBV7-8, the J gene TRBJ1-4; 8 bases match TRBD1. The V gene end was trimmed by 0 bases and the J gene end by 5 bases; junction bases not matched to a gene: 11. Germline CDR1 is SGHVS and CDR2 is FQNEAQ. This CDR3 contains 18 residues. CDR3 sequence reads: CASSLAARGRGPNEKLFF. CDR3 nucleotide sequence: TGTGCCAGCAGCTTAGCGGCCAGGGGGCGCGGGCCGAATGAAAAACTGTTTTTT.

For the CDR3, the DNA is TGTGCCAGCAGCACGGACACTGCCTACGAGCAGTACTTC. Amino acid sequence: CASSTDTAYEQYF. The V gene is TRBV3-1 (or the pseudogene TRBV3-2), the J gene TRBJ2-7, with D perhaps matching TRBD1 (5 bases). Germline CDR1 is LGHDT and CDR2 is YNNKEL (reference sequence). Trimming removed 5 bases from V and 2 bases from J, with 10 bases in between. The CDR3 runs 13 residues.

V is TRBV6-5 and J is TRBJ1-4, with TRBD1 matching 7 bases. CDR1 and CDR2 (germline): MNHEY, SVGAGI. After removal of 0 bases from V and 7 bases from J, the junction contained 5 bases not matched to a gene. The CDR3 has 15 residues. The CDR3 loop reads CASSYSTGPAEKLFF. The CDR3 DNA reads TGTGCCAGCAGTTACTCGACAGGGCCCGCTGAAAAACTGTTTTTT.

The V gene is TRBV6-2 or TRBV6-3, the J gene TRBJ1-5, with a possible D match to TRBD1 (5 bases). The germline V and J ends were trimmed by 4 bases and 5 bases, with 12 bases remaining between them. Germline V gene lookup returns CDR1 MNHEY and CDR2 SVGEGT. The CDR3 runs 14 residues. As DNA, the CDR3 is TGTGCCAGCAGTTCAGTCAGGGCAGATCAGCCCCAGCATTTT. Its translation: CASSSVRADQPQHF.

The chain carries TRBV7-2 and TRBJ2-3, with D unresolved. CDR1 and CDR2 from the germline V gene are SGHTA and FQGNSA. The V end lost 1 base, the J end lost 2 bases, and 7 bases lay between the germline ends. The CDR3 contains 14 residues. CDR3 region: CASSLVQNTDTQYF. In DNA form, the CDR3 reads TGTGCCAGCAGCTTAGTACAAAACACAGATACGCAGTATTTT.

V usage is TRBV21-1 and J usage is TRBJ2-3; TRBD2, the table's D call, lacks a check against the DNA. TRBV21-1 is tagged as a pseudogene. The length of the CDR3 is 14 residues. Written as DNA, the CDR3 is TGTGCCAGCAGCCGAGCCCTAAGCACAGATACGCAGTATTTT. Protein: CASSRALSTDTQYF.

This clone showed up just once. V gene TRBV7-2 combines with J gene TRBJ1-1; no clear D gene. This CDR3 has 12 residues. The V gene lost 4 bases and the J gene lost 8 bases, with 11 bases spanning the gap. Germline values: CDR1 SGHTA, CDR2 FQGNSA. This chain's CDR3 is CASSSSTREAFF. As DNA, the CDR3 is TGTGCCAGCAGCTCCTCCACCAGGGAAGCTTTCTTT.

The chain employs TRBV12-3 or TRBV12-4 and TRBJ2-1; D gene ambiguous. The CDR3 totals 12 residues. With 3 bases removed from V and 6 bases from J, the gap between germline ends came to 6 bases. CDR3 protein: CASSFSVNEQFF. The CDR3 nucleotides are TGTGCCAGCAGTTTCTCGGTCAATGAGCAGTTCTTC.

The chain recombines TRBV24-1 with TRBJ1-2; possible D gene TRBD1, 5 bases. CDR1 KGHDR and CDR2 SFDVKD come from the germline V gene. The CDR3 contains 15 residues. V shed 4 bases and J shed 5 bases, with 16 bases lying between them. The CDR3 region is CATSETGTETYGYTF. CDR3 coding DNA: TGTGCCACCAGTGAGACCGGGACGGAAACTTATGGCTACACCTTC.

This rearrangement joins TRBV2 to TRBJ2-1; no definite D call. The CDR3 spans 13 residues. Germline V gives CDR1 SNHLY, CDR2 FYNNEI. Trimming shortened V by 7 bases and J by 9 bases, and 16 bases separated the two germline ends. The CDR3 is CASILTPGGEQFF. CDR3 sequence (DNA): TGTGCCAGCATCCTGACCCCCGGTGGTGAGCAGTTCTTC.

J is TRBJ1-6 and V is TRBV3-1 (or the pseudogene TRBV3-2); 7 nucleotides agree with TRBD1. The germline V gene has CDR1 LGHDT and CDR2 YNNKEL (reference sequence). With 4 bases clipped from V and 10 bases from J, the junction kept 7 bases outside the gene matches. The CDR3 extends over 14 amino acids. The CDR3 region is CASSLRQGGSPLHF. The CDR3 nucleotides read TGTGCCAGCAGCCTCAGACAGGGCGGATCACCCCTCCACTTT.

This clone occurred once. V and J are TRBV20-1 and TRBJ2-5; D call uncertain. The V end was cut by 3 bases, the J end by 5 bases, with 4 bases between. Germline V lookup: CDR1 DFQATT, CDR2 SNEGSKA (reference sequence). The CDR3 contains 10 residues. The DNA of the CDR3 is TGCAGTGCTAGGTGGGAGACCCAGTACTTC. Its protein is CSARWETQYF.

The V call is TRBV9, the J call TRBJ2-5, with 9 bases aligning to TRBD2. This CDR3 region has 16 residues. After removal of 4 bases from V and 2 bases from J, the junction contained 9 bases not matched to a gene. Germline V gene sequence: CDR1 SGDLS, CDR2 YYNGEE. The CDR3 sequence is CASSPTSGGLQETQYF. The CDR3 region has the DNA TGTGCCAGCAGCCCGACTAGCGGAGGACTTCAAGAGACCCAGTACTTC.

The rearrangement joins TRBV7-8 to TRBJ1-1, with TRBD1 identical over 9 bases. V was clipped by 2 bases and J by 3 bases; unmatched bases: 4. The CDR3 loop spans 15 amino acids. Germline CDR1 is SGHVS and CDR2 is FQNEAQ. The CDR3 protein is CASSLTGGTYTEAFF. The CDR3 DNA reads as TGTGCCAGCAGCTTAACAGGGGGCACGTACACTGAAGCTTTCTTT.

CDR3 sequence: CASSQGVGYGYTF. The CDR3 nucleotides read TGTGCCAGCTCACAAGGGGTTGGCTATGGCTACACCTTC. The chain links TRBV18 to TRBJ1-2; D perhaps matches TRBD1 (5 bases). The CDR3 consists of 13 residues. Germline values: CDR1 KGHSH, CDR2 LQKENI. Trimming pared 4 bases from V and 4 bases from J, leaving 10 bases between. The variable domain in full, with the rest retrieved from reference TRBV18 and TRBJ1-2, is NAGVMQNPRHLVRRRGQEARLRCSPMKGHSHVYWYRQLPEEGLKFMVYLQKENIIDESGMPKERFSAEFPKEGPSILRIQQVVRGDSAAYFCASSQGVGYGYTFGSGTRLTVV.

The chain links TRBV18 to TRBJ2-2; D is ambiguous. Germline loops: CDR1 KGHSH, CDR2 LQKENI. The CDR3 is 13 residues long. V lost 4 bases to trimming and J lost 1 base, with 4 bases between them. The CDR3 sequence: CASSRQNTGELFF. In DNA, the CDR3 is TGTGCCAGCTCACGACAGAACACCGGGGAGCTGTTTTTT.

V usage is TRBV6-6 and J usage is TRBJ2-7; D perhaps matches TRBD2 (6 bases). V was pared by 6 bases and J by 1 base, with 10 bases between. Germline V gives CDR1 MNHNY, CDR2 SVGAGI (reference sequence). The CDR3 contains 13 residues. CDR3 sequence reads: CASRAGSSYEQYF. The CDR3 region has the DNA TGTGCCAGCAGGGCGGGAAGTTCCTACGAGCAGTACTTC.

The V and J genes are TRBV5-6 and TRBJ2-3; D ambiguous. The V end was cut by 2 bases, the J end by 2 bases, with 15 bases between. In germline, CDR1 is SGHDT, CDR2 YYEEEE. This CDR3 is built from 16 residues. The chain's CDR3 is CASSLKINPITDTQYF. CDR3 DNA: TGTGCCAGCAGCTTAAAGATCAACCCTATCACAGATACGCAGTATTTT.

The CDR3 nucleotides read TGCAGTGCTAGTTCGGCAAGAGACTCCTACGAGCAGTACTTC. It is translated as CSASSARDSYEQYF. The V gene is TRBV20-1, the J gene TRBJ2-7, with D unclear. Trimming shortened V by 3 bases and J by 0 bases, and 12 bases separated the two germline ends. The CDR3 spans 14 residues. Germline V gene data show CDR1 as DFQATT and CDR2 as SNEGSKA (reference sequence).

The chain links TRBV7-8 to TRBJ2-6; TRBD1 agrees at 8 bases. Trimming took 7 bases from V and 0 from J; bases not matched to a gene: 11. Looked up from germline, CDR1 is SGHVS and CDR2 is FQNEAQ. This CDR3 has 18 amino acids. This chain's CDR3 is CASTVRQGSYSGANVLTF. The CDR3 coding sequence is TGTGCCAGCACCGTAAGACAGGGGTCTTACTCTGGGGCCAACGTCCTGACTTTC.

This chain uses TRBV4-3 with TRBJ2-7; 11 bases are shared with TRBD1. This CDR3 is 13 amino acids long. Germline V gene lookup returns CDR1 LGHNA and CDR2 YSLEER. With 4 bases clipped from V and 6 bases from J, the junction kept 2 bases outside the gene matches. CDR3 amino acids: CASSPGQGGEQYF. The DNA of the CDR3 is TGCGCCAGCAGCCCGGGACAGGGGGGCGAGCAGTACTTC.

This clone was detected a few times. The chain has TRBV28 and TRBJ1-6, with 12 positions matching TRBD1. The CDR3 has 17 amino acids. J was trimmed by 10 bases and V by 5 bases; bases with no gene match: 12. Germline values: CDR1 MDHEN, CDR2 SYDVKM. The CDR3 DNA sequence: TGTGCCAGCAGTCCTTCTGATGGGACAGGGGGCTGGTCACCCCTCCACTTT. Protein: CASSPSDGTGGWSPLHF.

The chain joins TRBV9 to TRBJ2-1, with 8 nucleotides matching TRBD2. The V and J ends lost 1 base and 6 bases, in that order; junction bases with no gene match: 12. The CDR3 is 17 residues long. The germline V gene encodes CDR1 SGDLS and CDR2 YYNGEE. The CDR3 loop is CASSVTSGRLFGNEQFF. CDR3 DNA sequence: TGTGCCAGCAGCGTAACCAGCGGGAGACTGTTTGGCAATGAGCAGTTCTTC.

CDR3 coding DNA: TGTGCCAGTTGGGACAGTTACAATGAGCAGTTCTTC. It encodes CASWDSYNEQFF. The V and J genes are TRBV19 and TRBJ2-1, with 7 positions matching TRBD1. CDR3 length equals 12 residues. V gave up 8 bases and J gave up 4 bases; unmatched junction bases: 2. In germline, CDR1 is LNHDA, CDR2 SQIVND (reference sequence).

The chain uses TRBV6-1 and TRBJ2-1; TRBD1 matches at 8 bases. Losses at the gene ends were 4 bases for V and 4 bases for J; bases not matched to a gene: 9. The germline V gene encodes CDR1 MNHNS and CDR2 SASEGT. This CDR3 contains 16 residues. CDR3 in amino acids: CASSATGTGLYNEQFF. The DNA for the CDR3 is TGTGCCAGCAGTGCTACCGGGACAGGATTATACAATGAGCAGTTCTTC.

This chain connects TRBV2 to TRBJ1-2; tentatively, D is TRBD1 (5 bases). Per the germline V gene, CDR1 is SNHLY and CDR2 is FYNNEI. This CDR3 region has 14 residues. The ends were cut back, 4 bases at V and 4 bases at J, with 13 bases in the middle. The CDR3 sequence is CASSGDTGGYGYTF. CDR3 DNA sequence: TGTGCCAGCAGTGGTGATACCGGGGGCTATGGCTACACCTTC.

V and J are TRBV12-5 and TRBJ2-3; 7 bases match TRBD2. Germline V gene lookup returns CDR1 LGHNT and CDR2 FRNRAP. This CDR3 has 14 residues. Trimming took 8 bases from V and 3 from J; bases not matched to a gene: 8. CDR3 nucleotide sequence: TGTGCTAGTCGGAGCGGGATTAAGACAGATACGCAGTATTTT. Translated: CASRSGIKTDTQYF. The whole variable domain, remainder taken from reference TRBV12-5 and TRBJ2-3, is DARVTQTPRHKVTEMGQEVTMRCQPILGHNTVFWYRQTMMQGLELLAYFRNRAPLDDSGMPKDRFSAEMPDATLATLKIQPSEPRDSAVYFCASRSGIKTDTQYFGPGTRLTVL.

V and J are TRBV12-5 and TRBJ1-1; D unclear. The length of the CDR3 is 13 residues. V was clipped by 1 base and J by 4 bases, with 7 bases between them. Germline V CDR1 and CDR2: LGHNT, FRNRAP. This chain's CDR3 is CASGLASTTEAFF. The DNA for the CDR3 is TGTGCTAGTGGTTTGGCCTCCACCACTGAAGCTTTCTTT.